The 10 T cell receptor beta chains in this list originate from one sample, sequenced in a study of circulating CD8 cells and anti-PD-1 response in melanoma. TCR libraries were prepared from approximately 15 ng of total RNA with the QIAseq Immune Repertoire TCR panel. TCRdb redid the calling of the reads with MiXCR, one entry per CDR3 protein. The data contain about 700 distinct CDR3 sequences, more than 9.5% of them seen just once; the ten biggest clones take up about 70%. Four subsets defined by PD-1 and/or TIGIT were sorted from live CD3+CD8+TCRalphabeta+ cells. This sample comprised CD8+ T cells from PBMCs, obtained at baseline or after one month of anti-PD-1 therapy (not recorded which). Every receptor here comes from a human donor with melanoma.

As for this clonotype: A read error may explain this, as a much larger clone is one base away. The rearrangement links TRBV4-3 to TRBJ2-1, with 16 bases matching TRBD2. The germline V gene encodes CDR1 LGHNA and CDR2 YSLEER. CDR3 length: 16 residues. The CDR3 loop reads CASGQEGLAGGYEQFF. In nucleotides, the CDR3 is TGCGCCAGCGGCCAAGAGGGACTAGCGGGGGGGTATGAGCAGTTCTTC.

This clonotype qualifies as medium-sized (0.01 to 0.1%). This chain links TRBV7-2 with TRBJ2-7; TRBD1 aligns across 8 bases. V lost 3 bases and J lost 3; bases outside the gene matches: 4. The CDR3 loop spans 14 amino acids. From germline, CDR1 is SGHTA and CDR2 FQGNSA. CDR3 sequence (DNA): TGTGCCAGCAGCTTCTCCAGGGGGCTCTACGAGCAGTACTTC. Translation: CASSFSRGLYEQYF.

On this clonotype: A much bigger clone sits one base away, suggesting this may be a read error. This chain connects TRBV2 to TRBJ2-1, with a tentative D call TRBD1 (6 bases). Germline CDR1 and CDR2: SNHLY and FYNNEI. The CDR3 is made up of 12 amino acids. CDR3: CAARGPRNEQSF. In DNA, the CDR3 is TGTGCCGCCAGGGGACCCCGGAATGAGCAGTCCTTC. The full variable domain, rest sourced from reference TRBV2 and TRBJ2-1, is EPEVTQTPSHQVTQMGQEVILRCVPISNHLYFYWYRQILGQKVEFLVSFYNNEISEKSEIFDDQFSVERPDGSNFTLKIRSTKLEDSAMYFCAARGPRNEQSFGPGTRLTVL.

By sample fraction, this clonotype is hyperexpanded. The V call is TRBV6-6, the J call TRBJ2-7; the match to TRBD1 covers 9 bases. Germline V gene data show CDR1 as MNHNY and CDR2 as SVGAGI (reference sequence). The CDR3 consists of 14 residues. Trimming removed 5 bases from V and 4 bases from J; junction bases left unmatched: 6. CDR3 coding DNA: TGTGCCAGCAGTGCGGACAGGGGATGGTACGAGCAGTACTTC. Its protein product is CASSADRGWYEQYF.

By its share, this clonotype is medium-sized. The genes are TRBV4-1 and TRBJ2-3; D might be TRBD2 (7 bases). Per germline, CDR1 MGHRA and CDR2 YSYEKL. V lost 7 bases, J lost 9 bases, and 20 bases lay in between. This CDR3 region has 14 residues. The DNA for the CDR3 is TGCGCCAGCACAGAGGTAAAGGGGGGGGCCACGCAGTATTTT. Translating gives CASTEVKGGATQYF.

This clonotype was seen more than once but under ten times. The rearrangement joins TRBV28 to TRBJ2-3, with 8 nucleotides matching TRBD2. CDR1 MDHEN and CDR2 SYDVKM come from the germline V gene. CDR3 size: 14 residues. Germline trimming cut 2 bases from V and 6 bases from J; bases unmatched to any gene: 4. The CDR3 region is CASSLTGGPDTQYF. DNA for the CDR3: TGTGCCAGCAGTTTAACGGGGGGGCCGGATACGCAGTATTTT.

A remark on this clonotype: This may be a read error, as it is one base from a much larger clone. The chain uses TRBV27 and TRBJ2-1, with D unresolved. From germline, CDR1 is MNHEY and CDR2 SMNVEV (reference sequence). The CDR3 loop spans 14 amino acids. The CDR3 DNA reads as TGTGCCAGCAGTCCTCGGACGGGCTACAATGGGCAGTTCTTC. This gives the protein CASSPRTGYNGQFF.

This clonotype came up a few times. The V gene is TRBV19, the J gene TRBJ2-1; 8 bases line up with TRBD2. The CDR3 extends over 14 amino acids. The germline gives CDR1 LNHDA, CDR2 SQIVND (reference sequence). V trimming: 5 bases; J trimming: 4 bases; junction bases outside the gene matches: 4. The DNA of the CDR3 is TGTGCCAGTAGTGCGGCGGGGGGTTACAATGAGCAGTTCTTC. Its translation is CASSAAGGYNEQFF.

Points on this clonotype: This clone may be a read error of a much larger clone one base away. The V and J genes are TRBV19 and TRBJ2-7; TRBD1 aligns across 9 bases. The length of the CDR3 is 15 residues. From germline, CDR1 is LNHDA and CDR2 SQIVND (reference sequence). J lost 6 bases, V lost 4 bases, and 10 bases had no gene match. Here the CDR3 DNA reads TGTGCCAGTAGTACCCGGGACAGGGCGTTCTGCGAGCAGTACTTC. It encodes CASSTRDRAFCEQYF.

In its sample, this clonotype is medium-sized (0.01 to 0.1%). The J gene is TRBJ2-1, the V gene TRBV27, with D unclear. Germline V gives CDR1 MNHEY, CDR2 SMNVEV (reference sequence). The V gene lost 6 bases and the J gene lost 7 bases, with 16 bases spanning the gap. The CDR3 has 14 residues. The CDR3 is CASSLGAGWNEQFF. Written as DNA, the CDR3 is TGTGCCAGCAGCCTTGGTGCCGGGTGGAATGAGCAGTTCTTC.